The source of this TCR beta chain is a study of blood T cell repertoires in COVID-19. The overall study: The United States, Italy and Spain provided the acute and convalescent COVID-19 samples. In each case, the material was cDNA or gDNA derived from T cells, B-cell-depleted T cells, or PBMCs.

Germline CDR1 reads SGDLS; CDR2 reads YYNGEE. V dropped 3 bases and J dropped 5; count of bases not matched to a gene: 8. The length of the CDR3 is 15 residues. Original data processing: Researchers report that nucleated cell counts were estimated from reference gene primer amplification. Measured with immunoSEQ multiplex PCR; TCRdb has only the in-frame clones, and not every one. D and trimming were read from the DNA, whereas the V and J calls and clone size are those reported in that table. This sample has about 140,000 clones, with 70% to 80% found just once. Input material: peripheral blood. This TCR was sampled from a man aged 45 to 65 with acute or convalescent COVID-19. The chain has TRBV9 and TRBJ2-5; 9 nucleotides line up with TRBD2. CDR3 in DNA: TGTGCCAGCAGCGCTCTAGCGGGGTTAGGGGAGACCCAGTACTTC. It codes for CASSALAGLGETQYF. The whole variable domain, remainder taken from reference TRBV9 and TRBJ2-5, is DSGVTQTPKHLITATGQRVTLRCSPRSGDLSVYWYQQSLDQGLQFLIQYYNGEERAKGNILERFSAQQFPDLHSELNLSSLELGDSALYFCASSALAGLGETQYFGPGTRLLVL.